Described below is a single T cell receptor beta chain sequence and its context. Germline CDR1 is MDHEN and CDR2 is SYDVKM. This CDR3 is 13 amino acids long. The ends were cut back, 5 bases at V and 7 bases at J, with 12 bases in the middle. The data belong to a study of cytomegalovirus exposure and HLA in healthy donors. 60 Vbeta and 13 Jbeta primers were used in PCR. TCRdb's copy holds only in-frame clones and misses some; the assay was immunoSEQ multiplex PCR. The table lists tens of thousands of clones, approximately 70% of them singletons. This clonotype was sampled from a woman aged 50 to 60 in good health and CMV-seronegative. This chain joins TRBV28 and TRBJ1-5; D uncertain. Material for sequencing was PBMCs. The CDR3 DNA sequence: TGTGCCAGCAGTCCGGACTTTTTCCAGCCCCAGCATTTT. Protein: CASSPDFFQPQHF.